These 13 T cell receptor beta chains originate from one sample sequenced in a study of beta chain features in type 1 diabetes. Of the isolated RNA, all was reverse transcribed, and so the sequenced material was expressed TCRB transcripts. The data were produced by immunoSEQ multiplex PCR, yet TCRdb's version contains in-frame clones alone and is incomplete. Of fewer than 350,000 clones detected, approximately 8% appear once; the ten largest clones hold approximately 1%. Sequencing was carried out using central memory CD4+ T cells from blood. The receptor source for this set is a woman younger than 35 in good health.

The chain employs TRBV18 and TRBJ2-4; weak D call: TRBD2 (6 bases). This CDR3 is built from 13 residues. Germline CDR1 and CDR2: KGHSH and LQKENI. V was shortened by 3 bases and J by 13 bases, with 16 bases between the two germline ends. The CDR3 here is CASSPNYREPQYF. CDR3 bases: TGTGCCAGCTCACCGAACTACCGGGAGCCCCAGTACTTC.

This clone has only a few counts. This chain connects TRBV7-9 to TRBJ1-1; D ambiguous. The germline V gene has CDR1 SEHNR and CDR2 FQNEAQ (reference sequence). Trimming took 4 bases from V and 0 from J, leaving 12 bases between them. CDR3 size: 15 residues. CDR3 region: CASSSDGLLNTEAFF. As DNA, the CDR3 is TGTGCCAGCAGCTCCGACGGACTGTTGAACACTGAAGCTTTCTTT.

This clone was seen a few times. The chain uses TRBV6-5 and TRBJ2-6; D gene unclear. This CDR3 has 15 residues. The V gene's germline CDR1 is MNHEY and CDR2 SVGAGI. The germline V and J ends were trimmed by 5 bases and 0 bases, with 8 bases remaining between them. As DNA, the CDR3 is TGTGCCAGCAGTGTAGGTGGCTCTGGGGCCAACGTCCTGACTTTC. This encodes CASSVGGSGANVLTF.

In this sample, this clone turned up many times. V and J are TRBV5-4 and TRBJ2-5; possible D gene TRBD1, 6 bases. This CDR3 is 13 amino acids long. CDR1 is SGHNT, CDR2 YYREEE, per germline (reference sequence). The V gene lost 4 bases and the J gene lost 4 bases, with 11 bases spanning the gap. In DNA form, the CDR3 reads TGTGCCAGCAGCCACAGGGAGCGAGAGACCCAGTACTTC. Amino acids: CASSHRERETQYF.

The V and J genes are TRBV27 and TRBJ2-3; 10 positions agree with TRBD1. This CDR3 contains 15 residues. V trimming: 6 bases; J trimming: 7 bases; junction bases outside the gene matches: 10. CDR1 is MNHEY, CDR2 SMNVEV, per germline (reference sequence). CDR3 sequence: CASRIPGQGFHTQYF. CDR3 in DNA: TGTGCCAGCAGGATACCGGGACAGGGGTTTCATACGCAGTATTTT.

The chain recombines TRBV7-9 with TRBJ1-3; no clear D. The CDR3 contains 14 residues. Germline-derived CDR1 and CDR2 are SEHNR and FQNEAQ (reference sequence). V was shortened by 3 bases and J by 1 base, with 7 bases between the two germline ends. CDR3 coding DNA: TGTGCCAGCAGCTTTTCTACATCTGGAAACACCATATATTTT. This codes for CASSFSTSGNTIYF.

Worth noting for this clone: At one of its ends the junction is not consistent with the germline gene, which may arise from a read error. This chain connects TRBV5-4 to TRBJ2-5; 7 bases fit TRBD2. The V gene's germline CDR1 is SGHNT and CDR2 YYREEE (reference sequence). The CDR3 covers 12 residues. The DNA of the CDR3 is TGCGCCAGCAGCTTCGGGGGGGAGACCCAGTACTTC. Protein: CASSFGGETQYF.

This clone was counted between two and nine times. This sequence joins TRBV27 and TRBJ1-4; tentative D call: TRBD1 (6 bases). The CDR3 is 13 amino acids. The germline gives CDR1 MNHEY, CDR2 SMNVEV (reference sequence). Trimming pared 7 bases from V and 7 bases from J, leaving 13 bases between. The CDR3 sequence: CASKVQGSEKLFF. For the CDR3, the DNA is TGTGCCAGCAAGGTACAGGGATCTGAAAAACTGTTTTTT.

The chain uses TRBV7-6 and TRBJ2-4, with 10 bases aligning to TRBD2. Unmatched junction bases numbered 10, after V lost 3 bases and J lost 11 bases. Germline V CDR1 and CDR2: SGHVS, FNYEAQ. The CDR3 loop spans 15 amino acids. The chain's CDR3 is CASSLGPAGGTLQYF. CDR3 bases: TGTGCCAGCAGCTTGGGCCCAGCGGGAGGGACCCTTCAGTACTTC.

This clone was counted between two and nine times. The rearrangement links TRBV7-3 to TRBJ2-5; 7 positions agree with TRBD1. The CDR3 spans 15 residues. V lost 1 base and J lost 5; bases outside the gene matches: 7. CDR1 is SGHTA and CDR2 is FQGTGA in the germline V gene. The CDR3 loop reads CASSLMGQSVETQYF. In DNA form, the CDR3 reads TGTGCCAGCAGCTTAATGGGACAGTCCGTGGAGACCCAGTACTTC.

This clone was picked up a small number of times. The chain employs TRBV27 and TRBJ1-5, with 7 bases fitting TRBD1. The V and J ends lost 1 base and 3 bases, in that order; junction bases with no gene match: 15. Looked up from germline, CDR1 is MNHEY and CDR2 is SMNVEV (reference sequence). The CDR3 covers 19 residues. The CDR3 region is CASSLLRDRVGGNNQPQHF. The CDR3 DNA sequence: TGTGCCAGCAGTTTATTGCGGGACAGAGTGGGAGGAAACAATCAGCCCCAGCATTTT.

V is TRBV19 and J is TRBJ2-2, with 7 nucleotides matching TRBD2. The V segment lost 2 bases and the J segment 5 bases; nucleotides outside the gene matches: 2. The CDR3 loop spans 14 amino acids. The germline gives CDR1 LNHDA, CDR2 SQIVND (reference sequence). CDR3 residues: CASSILGGTGELFF. CDR3 coding DNA: TGTGCCAGTAGTATACTGGGAGGGACCGGGGAGCTGTTTTTT.

A few counts support this clone. The V and J genes are TRBV5-1 and TRBJ2-1; D unclear. V lost 0 bases and J lost 6, with 7 bases in between. Germline assignment: CDR1 SGHRS and CDR2 YFSETQ. This CDR3 spans 13 amino acids. The chain's CDR3 is CASSLGGSNEQFF. The CDR3 nucleotides read TGCGCCAGCAGCTTGGGCGGCAGCAATGAGCAGTTCTTC.